This section outlines one T cell receptor beta chain sequence together with its context. Treatment reported: roughly 18 received Ad26.COV2.S at low or high dose, single or two shots; 5 received placebo; per-sample allocation not given. It was on day 63 after the first vaccine or placebo injection that samples were taken. An adult donor aged 18-55 years was enrolled in Boston. Expressing Wuhan-strain SARS-CoV-2 spike, an Ad26 vector served as the vaccine. Sequencing was performed with immunoSEQ multiplex PCR; in TCRdb, only in-frame clones are kept and a portion is missing. The sample has about 410,000 clones, approximately 92% seen once; the top ten hold over 1.5%. These data originate in a study of Ad26.COV2.S vaccination and SARS-CoV-2 variants. For the study at large: Sample donor was a member of the COV1001 Ad26.COV2.S trial arm. Into the muscle, Ad26.COV2.S was dosed once or twice, 56 days apart.

The length of the CDR3 is 15 residues. CDR1 and CDR2 (germline): LGHNA, YSLEER. Trimming took 0 bases from V and 6 from J, leaving 11 bases between them. V is TRBV4-3 and J is TRBJ1-4; D is possibly TRBD1 (6 bases). The sample in question was peripheral blood, obtained in a trial of Ad26.COV2.S vaccine versus placebo. The sequence was obtained from a person between 18 and 65 years old who received the Ad26.COV2.S COVID-19 vaccine or a placebo. CDR3 in DNA: TGCGCCAGCAGCCAAGATAGGGGGACATATGAAAAACTGTTTTTT. This codes for CASSQDRGTYEKLFF.